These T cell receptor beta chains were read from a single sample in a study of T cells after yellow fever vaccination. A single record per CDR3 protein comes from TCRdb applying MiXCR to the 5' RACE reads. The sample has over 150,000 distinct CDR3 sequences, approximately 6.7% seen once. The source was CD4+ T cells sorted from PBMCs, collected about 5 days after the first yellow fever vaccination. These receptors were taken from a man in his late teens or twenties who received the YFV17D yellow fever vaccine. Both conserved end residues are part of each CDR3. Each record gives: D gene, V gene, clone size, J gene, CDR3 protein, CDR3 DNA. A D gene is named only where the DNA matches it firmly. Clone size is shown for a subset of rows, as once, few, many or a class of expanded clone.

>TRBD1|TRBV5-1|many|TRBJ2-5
CASSFQLTGGQETQYF
TGCGCCAGCAGCTTCCAACTGACAGGGGGCCAAGAGACCCAGTACTTC
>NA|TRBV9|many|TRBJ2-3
CASSVGQLDTQYF
TGTGCCAGCAGCGTAGGGCAACTAGATACGCAGTATTTT
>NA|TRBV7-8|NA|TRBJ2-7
CASSLQETYEQYF
TGTGCCAGCAGCTTACAGGAGACCTACGAGCAGTACTTC
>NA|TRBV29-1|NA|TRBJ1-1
CSVHQGMNTEAFF
TGCAGCGTTCATCAGGGGATGAACACTGAAGCTTTCTTT
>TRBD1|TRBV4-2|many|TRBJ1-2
CASSATGAGYGYTF
TGTGCCAGCTCTGCGACAGGGGCGGGGTATGGCTACACCTTC
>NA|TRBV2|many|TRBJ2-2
CASSGFWGGELFF
TGTGCCAGCAGTGGTTTCTGGGGGGGGGAGCTGTTTTTT
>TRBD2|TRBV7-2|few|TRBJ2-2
CASSFAGTSVGTGELFF
TGTGCCAGCAGCTTCGCCGGGACTAGCGTAGGGACCGGGGAGCTGTTTTTT
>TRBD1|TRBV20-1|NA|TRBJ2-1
CSVDRGHEQFF
TGCAGTGTGGACAGGGGGCATGAGCAGTTCTTC
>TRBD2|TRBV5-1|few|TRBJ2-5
CASSLRFQRGAKETQYF
TGCGCCAGCAGCTTGAGATTCCAGCGGGGGGCCAAAGAGACCCAGTACTTC
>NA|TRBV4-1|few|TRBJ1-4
CASSQDPTNEKLFF
TGCGCCAGCAGCCAAGACCCAACTAATGAAAAACTGTTTTTT
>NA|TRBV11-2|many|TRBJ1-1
CASSLDHGGRNTEAFF
TGTGCCAGCAGCTTAGATCATGGGGGCAGGAACACTGAAGCTTTCTTT
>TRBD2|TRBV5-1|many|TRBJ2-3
CASSLAASGVTDTQYF
TGCGCCAGCAGCTTGGCGGCTAGCGGGGTCACAGATACGCAGTATTTT
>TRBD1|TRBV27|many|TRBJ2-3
CATQGAGFPTDTQYF
TGTGCCACCCAGGGGGCGGGGTTCCCCACAGATACGCAGTATTTT
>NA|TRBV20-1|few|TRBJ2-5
CSARSTADEETQYF
TGCAGTGCTAGGAGCACTGCGGATGAAGAGACCCAGTACTTC
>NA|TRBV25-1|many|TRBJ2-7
CASSDSFSYEQYF
TGTGCCAGCAGTGACAGTTTCTCCTACGAGCAGTACTTC
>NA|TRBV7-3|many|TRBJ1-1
CASSSMAFTEAFF
TGTGCCAGCAGCTCAATGGCATTCACTGAAGCTTTCTTT
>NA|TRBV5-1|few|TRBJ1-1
CASSSTTDMNTEAFF
TGCGCCAGCAGCTCCACGACAGACATGAACACTGAAGCTTTCTTT
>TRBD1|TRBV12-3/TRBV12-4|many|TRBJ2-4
CASSRDSTLQYF
TGTGCCAGCAGCCGGGACAGTACCCTTCAGTACTTC
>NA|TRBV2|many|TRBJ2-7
CASSAQGSSYEQYF
TGTGCCAGCAGTGCCCAGGGGAGCTCCTACGAGCAGTACTTC
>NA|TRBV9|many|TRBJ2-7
CASSGVLGDEQYF
TGTGCCAGCAGCGGGGTTTTAGGGGACGAGCAGTACTTC
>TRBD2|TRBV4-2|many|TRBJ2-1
CASSQALAGAYNEQFF
TGTGCCAGCAGCCAAGCGCTAGCGGGGGCTTACAATGAGCAGTTCTTC
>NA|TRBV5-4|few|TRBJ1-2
CASSRTGPNYGYTF
TGTGCCAGCAGCCGGACGGGCCCTAACTATGGCTACACCTTC
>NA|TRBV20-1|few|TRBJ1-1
CSARDKQGLTEAFF
TGCAGTGCTAGAGATAAGCAGGGGCTAACTGAAGCTTTCTTT
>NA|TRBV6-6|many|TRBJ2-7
CASSAKWRYEQYF
TGTGCCAGCAGTGCCAAATGGCGGTACGAGCAGTACTTC
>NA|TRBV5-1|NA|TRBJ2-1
CASSSQGYNEQFF
TGCGCCAGCAGCTCACAGGGTTACAATGAGCAGTTCTTC
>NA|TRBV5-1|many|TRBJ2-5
CASSSIPGQTQYF
TGCGCCAGCAGCTCGATACCCGGCCAGACCCAGTACTTC